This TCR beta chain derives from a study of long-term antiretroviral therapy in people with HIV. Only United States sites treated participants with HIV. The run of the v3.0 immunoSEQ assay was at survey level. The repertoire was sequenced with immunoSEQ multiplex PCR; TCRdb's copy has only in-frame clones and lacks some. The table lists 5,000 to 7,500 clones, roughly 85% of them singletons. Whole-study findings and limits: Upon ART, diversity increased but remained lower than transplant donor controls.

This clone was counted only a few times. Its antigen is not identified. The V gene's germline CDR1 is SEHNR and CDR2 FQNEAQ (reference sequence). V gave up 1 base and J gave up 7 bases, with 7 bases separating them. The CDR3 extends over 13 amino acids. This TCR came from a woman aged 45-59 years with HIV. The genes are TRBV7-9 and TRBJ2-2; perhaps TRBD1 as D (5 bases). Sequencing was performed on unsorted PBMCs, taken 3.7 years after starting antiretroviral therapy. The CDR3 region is CASSLGGGGELFF. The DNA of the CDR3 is TGTGCCAGCAGCTTAGGGGGCGGCGGGGAGCTGTTTTTT.